A single sample gave rise to the 10 T cell receptor beta chains below, sequenced in a study of glioma-infiltrating T cells after dendritic cell vaccination. Repertoires were generated with immunoSEQ multiplex PCR, while TCRdb's copy carries only in-frame clones and drops some. The table records roughly 85,000 clones, 85% of them present only once. Time point noted: after dendritic cell vaccination, including at tumor progression/relapse. The source material was blood, sampled after dendritic cell vaccination. The receptors were sampled from a human donor with glioblastoma.

The chain employs TRBV9 and TRBJ1-1; 9 bases are shared with TRBD1. In germline, CDR1 is SGDLS, CDR2 YYNGEE. The length of the CDR3 is 16 residues. After removal of 3 bases from V and 0 bases from J, the junction contained 6 bases not matched to a gene. CDR3 residues: CASSGGQGTMNTEAFF. The CDR3 coding sequence is TGTGCCAGCAGCGGTGGACAGGGGACAATGAACACTGAAGCTTTCTTT.

The V gene is TRBV18, the J gene TRBJ1-1, with a tentative D call TRBD1 (6 bases). The germline V and J ends were trimmed by 5 bases and 0 bases, with 10 bases remaining between them. CDR1 is KGHSH and CDR2 is LQKENI in the germline V gene. The CDR3 consists of 14 residues. CDR3 region: CASSYQGLNTEAFF. In DNA form, the CDR3 reads TGTGCCAGCTCATACCAGGGGTTGAACACTGAAGCTTTCTTT.

This chain links TRBV28 with TRBJ1-4; 9 nucleotides line up with TRBD1. In germline, CDR1 is MDHEN, CDR2 SYDVKM. V was pared by 5 bases and J by 9 bases, with 10 bases of the junction left unmatched. This CDR3 is built from 15 residues. CDR3 region: CASSPSGTGYKKLFF. The CDR3 DNA reads as TGTGCCAGCAGTCCTTCCGGGACAGGGTATAAAAAACTGTTTTTT.

This chain links TRBV5-4 with TRBJ2-1; 8 bases agree with TRBD2. V lost 4 bases, J lost 2 bases, and 8 bases stayed unmatched. The CDR3 is 16 amino acids. The germline gives CDR1 SGHNT, CDR2 YYREEE (reference sequence). Written as DNA, the CDR3 is TGTGCCAGCAGCCGGGGAGGCGGGGGGACCTACAATGAGCAGTTCTTC. Encoded protein: CASSRGGGGTYNEQFF.

In DNA, the CDR3 is TGTGCCAGCAGCCACGGGTCAAAAGCCACAGATACGCAGTATTTT. Translated, it gives CASSHGSKATDTQYF. V is TRBV11-2 and J is TRBJ2-3; no clear D gene. The CDR3 contains 15 residues. Germline CDR1 is SGHAT and CDR2 is FQNNGV. Trimming removed 5 bases from V and 2 bases from J, with 14 bases in between.

The chain employs TRBV7-2 and TRBJ2-1, with 11 nucleotides matching TRBD2. Germline CDR1 is SGHTA and CDR2 is FQGNSA. This CDR3 is built from 16 residues. Losses at the gene ends were 8 bases for V and 7 bases for J; bases not matched to a gene: 13. CDR3 residues: CASAAALAGVQNEQFF. The CDR3 DNA follows: TGTGCCAGCGCAGCAGCACTAGCGGGAGTCCAGAATGAGCAGTTCTTC.

This clone has just a few counts. The CDR3 region is CASSARVAGTEAFF. CDR3 nucleotide sequence: TGTGCCAGCAGCGCCAGGGTAGCGGGCACTGAAGCTTTCTTT. The chain is built from TRBV9 and TRBJ1-1, with a possible D match to TRBD1 (5 bases). V lost 3 bases to trimming and J lost 4 bases, with 13 bases between them. The CDR3 covers 14 residues. The germline gives CDR1 SGDLS, CDR2 YYNGEE. Supplemented by reference TRBV9 and TRBJ1-1, the full variable domain reads DSGVTQTPKHLITATGQRVTLRCSPRSGDLSVYWYQQSLDQGLQFLIQYYNGEERAKGNILERFSAQQFPDLHSELNLSSLELGDSALYFCASSARVAGTEAFFGQGTRLTVV.

The chain links TRBV2 to TRBJ2-7, with D maybe TRBD2 (7 bases). Between the trimmed V and J ends, which lost 6 bases and 3 bases, there was a span of 12 bases. Germline V gene lookup returns CDR1 SNHLY and CDR2 FYNNEI. The CDR3 runs to 13 residues. The chain's CDR3 is CASREGGLYEQYF. As DNA, the CDR3 is TGTGCCAGCAGGGAGGGGGGGCTCTACGAGCAGTACTTC.

V is TRBV29-1 and J is TRBJ2-5, with 8 bases that match TRBD2. Germline-derived CDR1 and CDR2 are SQVTM and ANQGSEA. The CDR3 spans 14 residues. After removal of 4 bases from V and 2 bases from J, the junction contained 6 bases not matched to a gene. CDR3 nucleotides: TGCAGCGTTGTATTTTCTAGCGGGCAAGAGACCCAGTACTTC. Its protein product is CSVVFSSGQETQYF.

The chain recombines TRBV7-6 with TRBJ2-5, with D perhaps matching TRBD2 (5 bases). From germline, CDR1 is SGHVS and CDR2 FNYEAQ. The CDR3 extends over 13 amino acids. V lost 4 bases and J 5 bases, leaving 11 bases between the germline ends. CDR3 sequence: CASSYTRLETQYF. In nucleotides, the CDR3 is TGTGCCAGCAGCTATACTAGATTGGAGACCCAGTACTTC.